This T cell receptor beta chain is drawn from a study of tumor-infiltrating lymphocytes in oesophageal squamous cell carcinoma. The germline V and J ends were trimmed by 5 bases and 5 bases, with 12 bases remaining between them. The CDR3 has 12 amino acids. CDR1 and CDR2 from the germline V gene are DFQATT and SNEGSKA (reference sequence). TCRdb fed the PCR reads into MiXCR, producing one record per CDR3 protein. The data contain 15,000 to 20,000 distinct CDR3 sequences, 35% to 45% of them singletons. Sequencing was performed on normal esophageal tissue next to the tumor. The chain combines TRBV20-1 with TRBJ2-5; possible D gene TRBD1, 6 bases. The source of this sequence is a female donor with esophageal squamous cell carcinoma. The CDR3 coding sequence is TGCAGTGCTCCATCTAGGGGGGAGACCCAGTACTTC. This codes for CSAPSRGETQYF.